These T cell receptor beta chains were read from a single sample in a study of T cell repertoires in cytomegalovirus infection. TCRdb called the reads again in MiXCR, with one record for every CDR3 protein. Here the sample spans under 350,000 distinct CDR3 sequences, 20% to 25% being singletons. No antigen is known for these receptors. The sequenced sample was cultured PBMCs, obtained from culture after CMV antigen stimulation. Receptors originate from a human donor in good health (CMV status not recorded). Some clones in this sample may be carry-over from other donors' samples. The CDR3 runs from the conserved cysteine through the conserved F or W. Each record gives: J gene, V gene, CDR3 length, clone size, D gene, CDR3 protein, CDR3 DNA. A D gene is named only where the DNA matches it firmly. For some rows the clone size is stated as once, few or many, or as a class when expanded; others skip it.

J gene: TRBJ2-5; V gene: TRBV4-2; CDR3 length: 17; clone size: few; D gene: TRBD2; CDR3 protein: CASSQDWGLAGEETQYF; CDR3 DNA: TGTGCCAGCAGCCAAGATTGGGGACTAGCGGGAGAAGAGACCCAGTACTTC
J gene: TRBJ2-2; V gene: TRBV29-1; CDR3 length: 13; clone size: -; D gene: -; CDR3 protein: CSVDKRNPGELFF; CDR3 DNA: TGCAGCGTTGACAAAAGGAACCCCGGGGAGCTGTTTTTT
J gene: TRBJ2-7; V gene: TRBV7-9; CDR3 length: 17; clone size: -; D gene: TRBD2; CDR3 protein: CASSLAGGSGRAYEQYF; CDR3 DNA: TGTGCCAGCAGCTTAGCGGGCGGAAGCGGGAGGGCGTACGAGCAGTACTTC
J gene: TRBJ1-5; V gene: TRBV7-9; CDR3 length: 13; clone size: few; D gene: TRBD1; CDR3 protein: CAGGTGHNQPQHF; CDR3 DNA: TGTGCCGGTGGGACAGGGCACAATCAGCCCCAGCATTTT
J gene: TRBJ2-3; V gene: TRBV7-8; CDR3 length: 14; clone size: few; D gene: TRBD1; CDR3 protein: CASSSRTGADTQYF; CDR3 DNA: TGTGCCAGCAGCTCACGGACAGGGGCAGATACGCAGTATTTT
J gene: TRBJ2-1; V gene: TRBV11-2; CDR3 length: 14; clone size: -; D gene: -; CDR3 protein: CASSRDQGDSEQFF; CDR3 DNA: TGTGCCAGCAGCCGGGACCAGGGTGACAGTGAGCAGTTCTTC
J gene: TRBJ2-1; V gene: TRBV20-1; CDR3 length: 12; clone size: few; D gene: -; CDR3 protein: CSARLAGDEQFF; CDR3 DNA: TGCAGTGCTAGACTAGCTGGCGATGAGCAGTTCTTC
J gene: TRBJ2-1; V gene: TRBV6-5; CDR3 length: 15; clone size: many; D gene: TRBD1; CDR3 protein: CASSSGQGGYNEQFF; CDR3 DNA: TGTGCCAGCAGTTCAGGACAGGGTGGTTACAATGAGCAGTTCTTC
J gene: TRBJ1-5; V gene: TRBV6-1; CDR3 length: 15; clone size: -; D gene: -; CDR3 protein: CASSEAWDRNQPQHF; CDR3 DNA: TGTGCCAGCAGTGAAGCGTGGGACCGGAATCAGCCCCAGCATTTT
J gene: TRBJ1-1; V gene: TRBV29-1; CDR3 length: 14; clone size: few; D gene: TRBD1; CDR3 protein: CSVEDMYRGGEAFF; CDR3 DNA: TGCAGCGTTGAAGATATGTACAGGGGCGGTGAAGCTTTCTTT
J gene: TRBJ1-3; V gene: TRBV12-3/TRBV12-4; CDR3 length: 15; clone size: many; D gene: TRBD1; CDR3 protein: CASSPDRGPGNTIYF; CDR3 DNA: TGTGCCAGCAGTCCTGACAGGGGGCCTGGAAACACCATATATTTT
J gene: TRBJ2-7; V gene: TRBV7-2; CDR3 length: 14; clone size: -; D gene: -; CDR3 protein: CASSSYGGPYEQYF; CDR3 DNA: TGTGCCAGCAGCTCATACGGAGGACCCTACGAGCAGTACTTC
J gene: TRBJ2-1; V gene: TRBV12-3/TRBV12-4; CDR3 length: 15; clone size: few; D gene: TRBD2; CDR3 protein: CASSLLAGVSNEQFF; CDR3 DNA: TGTGCCAGCAGTTTACTAGCGGGGGTTAGTAATGAGCAGTTCTTC
J gene: TRBJ2-1; V gene: TRBV6-5; CDR3 length: 15; clone size: -; D gene: -; CDR3 protein: CASSYSSDSYNEQFF; CDR3 DNA: TGTGCCAGCAGTTATTCATCGGACTCCTACAATGAGCAGTTCTTC
J gene: TRBJ1-5; V gene: TRBV12-3/TRBV12-4; CDR3 length: 14; clone size: many; D gene: -; CDR3 protein: CASSFVRSDQPQHF; CDR3 DNA: TGTGCCAGCAGTTTCGTTCGCTCGGACCAGCCCCAGCATTTT
J gene: TRBJ2-3; V gene: TRBV29-1; CDR3 length: 13; clone size: many; D gene: -; CDR3 protein: CSVDRPSTDTQYF; CDR3 DNA: TGCAGCGTTGATCGTCCTAGCACAGATACGCAGTATTTT
J gene: TRBJ2-1; V gene: TRBV5-4; CDR3 length: 16; clone size: few; D gene: -; CDR3 protein: CASSRVLASADNEQFF; CDR3 DNA: TGTGCCAGCAGCCGCGTACTAGCTTCCGCAGACAATGAGCAGTTCTTC